This T cell receptor (beta chain) was documented in a study of blood T cell repertoires in COVID-19. Study information: Italy, Spain and the United States were the sources of the convalescent and acute COVID-19 samples.

Enrolled during active infection, Seattle patients were then followed longitudinally. The V gene lost 3 bases and the J gene lost 0 bases, with 17 bases spanning the gap. Germline CDR1 is SNHLY and CDR2 is FYNNEI. The CDR3 contains 17 residues. Original processing notes: From reference gene primer amplification, estimates of nucleated cell counts were derived. The protocol was immunoSEQ multiplex PCR, while the TCRdb copy is restricted to in-frame clones and leaves out a portion. The V and J calls and clone size come from that table; D and trimming were worked out from the DNA. The table records roughly 350,000 clones, roughly 86% of them present only once.

The chain employs TRBV2 and TRBJ1-2; tentative D call: TRBD1 (6 bases). The sequencing input was peripheral blood. The receptor was derived from a woman in her 70s with COVID-19, enrolled during active disease. The CDR3 protein is CASSDDDRPASNYGYTF. In nucleotides, the CDR3 is TGTGCCAGCAGTGACGATGACAGGCCCGCGTCTAACTATGGCTACACCTTC. Filled out from reference TRBV2 and TRBJ1-2, the complete variable domain reads EPEVTQTPSHQVTQMGQEVILRCVPISNHLYFYWYRQILGQKVEFLVSFYNNEISEKSEIFDDQFSVERPDGSNFTLKIRSTKLEDSAMYFCASSDDDRPASNYGYTFGSGTRLTVV.